The 10 T cell receptor beta chains presented below share a single source sample, sequenced in a study of beta chain features in type 1 diabetes (dated by TCRdb to 2016 to 2019). The protocol used for the library was the immunoSEQ multiplex PCR assay. The entire isolated RNA was reverse transcribed using the High Capacity cDNA Reverse Transcription Kit, and thus expressed TCRB transcripts were sequenced. The clones in this table, taken by TCRdb from immuneACCESS, are in-frame only. Not every clone is retained; where verified, under half of the shortfall comes from an unresolved V gene, and the cause of the rest is unknown. In this sample the table shows over 500,000 clones, around 16% of which occur a single time. The top ten clones comprise about 0.097% of the sample. Sequencing used naive CD4+ T cells from blood. The cell subset or site label for this specimen denotes: true naive CD4+ T cells. These receptors were taken from a man aged 18-30 years in good health.

The chain employs TRBV9 and TRBJ1-1; weak D call: TRBD1 (6 bases). V was clipped by 4 bases and J by 7 bases, with 11 bases between them. The CDR3 totals 12 residues. Per the germline V gene, CDR1 is SGDLS and CDR2 is YYNGEE. Here the CDR3 DNA reads TGTGCCAGCAGCCCCTGGACAGTTGAAGCTTTCTTT. Translation gives CASSPWTVEAFF.

The chain has TRBV28 and TRBJ2-3; TRBD2 matches at 7 bases. V was clipped by 4 bases and J by 5 bases; unmatched bases: 3. Per germline, CDR1 MDHEN and CDR2 SYDVKM. The length of the CDR3 is 13 residues. CDR3 residues: CASSSGGLDTQYF. The DNA for the CDR3 is TGTGCCAGCAGTTCCGGGGGGTTAGATACGCAGTATTTT.

The chain couples TRBV7-2 to TRBJ1-6, with D possibly being TRBD1 (5 bases). CDR1 and CDR2 from the germline V gene are SGHTA and FQGNSA. There are 15 residues in the CDR3. The V and J ends lost 3 bases and 5 bases respectively, with 11 bases between them. CDR3 DNA sequence: TGTGCCAGCAGCTTGACCAGGGAAAATAATTCACCCCTCCACTTT. Translation: CASSLTRENNSPLHF.

Here the CDR3 reads CASSWDRGIQPQHF. In nucleotides, the CDR3 is TGTGCCAGCAGCTGGGACAGGGGTATACAGCCCCAGCATTTT. The genes are TRBV7-2 and TRBJ1-5; 10 bases fit TRBD1. Germline V lookup: CDR1 SGHTA, CDR2 FQGNSA. The V and J ends lost 4 bases and 7 bases, in that order; junction bases with no gene match: 4. CDR3 length equals 14 residues.

The V gene is TRBV5-8, the J gene TRBJ2-2; D possibly corresponds to TRBD1 (6 bases). This CDR3 has 16 residues. Trimming stripped 2 bases from V and 5 bases from J, with 16 bases between. The germline gives CDR1 SGHTS, CDR2 YDEGEE. CDR3 amino acids: CASSFTGMSRTGELFF. In DNA, the CDR3 is TGTGCCAGCAGCTTCACAGGGATGTCGAGGACCGGGGAGCTGTTTTTT.

This sequence joins TRBV7-9 and TRBJ1-1; D unresolved. This CDR3 spans 13 amino acids. Trimming stripped 0 bases from V and 4 bases from J, with 6 bases between. Germline-derived CDR1 and CDR2 are SEHNR and FQNEAQ (reference sequence). CDR3: CASSLAVSTEAFF. CDR3 nucleotides: TGTGCCAGCAGCTTAGCGGTGTCCACTGAAGCTTTCTTT.

The chain uses TRBV18 and TRBJ2-5; the D gene is possibly TRBD2 (6 bases). The V gene's germline CDR1 is KGHSH and CDR2 LQKENI. V lost 3 bases and J lost 5, with 16 bases in between. This CDR3 contains 15 residues. This chain's CDR3 is CASSPDGTSIETQYF. The CDR3 nucleotides read TGTGCCAGCTCACCCGATGGGACTTCCATTGAGACCCAGTACTTC.

The chain joins TRBV6-4 to TRBJ1-2; possible D gene TRBD1, 6 bases. The CDR3 length is 15 residues. Trimming took off 4 bases at V and 0 bases at J, with 12 bases between the two ends. In germline, CDR1 is MRHNA, CDR2 SNTAGT. CDR3 in amino acids: CASSATGLTNYGYTF. The CDR3 region has the DNA TGTGCCAGCAGTGCGACAGGCCTTACTAACTATGGCTACACCTTC.

For this clone: The same CDR3 also results from other DNA sequences found in this sample. The gene calls are TRBV6-5 and TRBJ2-7, with 7 bases aligning to TRBD1. The V and J ends lost 0 bases and 0 bases, in that order; junction bases with no gene match: 2. CDR1 and CDR2 from the germline V gene are MNHEY and SVGAGI. The CDR3 spans 15 residues. CDR3 sequence: CASSYSNRGSYEQYF. As DNA, the CDR3 is TGTGCCAGCAGTTACTCGAACAGGGGCTCCTACGAGCAGTACTTC.

This clone was seen a few times. The chain uses TRBV2 and TRBJ2-1, with D possibly being TRBD1 or TRBD2 (6 bases each). The length of the CDR3 is 15 residues. Trimming removed 10 bases at V and 0 bases at J, with 16 bases between. Germline V CDR1 and CDR2: SNHLY, FYNNEI. Here the CDR3 DNA reads TGTGCCATCGGGGGCGGGCCTAGCTCCTACAATGAGCAGTTCTTC. Amino acids: CAIGGGPSSYNEQFF.